This T cell receptor beta chain stems from a study of cytomegalovirus exposure and HLA in healthy donors. The study, taken as a whole, reports: The Asian-associated ancestry cluster reportedly had fewer N-insertions than the approximately 670-donor mean in a later analysis.

The length of the CDR3 is 15 residues. The germline V gene has CDR1 LGHNA and CDR2 YNFKEQ. V was cut by 3 bases and J by 2 bases, with 13 bases left in between. Points on this clone: Its antigen remains unknown.

Vbeta (60) and Jbeta (13) primers were used in the PCR. Libraries were prepared by immunoSEQ multiplex PCR; TCRdb keeps only in-frame clonotypes and omits some of them. The table includes 95,000 to 150,000 clones, 77% detected once. Material: PBMCs. J is TRBJ1-1 and V is TRBV4-2, with D perhaps TRBD1 (5 bases). The TCR sequence derives from a middle-aged woman in good health and CMV-seropositive. This chain's CDR3 is CASSQKTVRNTEAFF. The CDR3 DNA reads TGTGCCAGCAGCCAGAAGACAGTCAGAAACACTGAAGCTTTCTTT.